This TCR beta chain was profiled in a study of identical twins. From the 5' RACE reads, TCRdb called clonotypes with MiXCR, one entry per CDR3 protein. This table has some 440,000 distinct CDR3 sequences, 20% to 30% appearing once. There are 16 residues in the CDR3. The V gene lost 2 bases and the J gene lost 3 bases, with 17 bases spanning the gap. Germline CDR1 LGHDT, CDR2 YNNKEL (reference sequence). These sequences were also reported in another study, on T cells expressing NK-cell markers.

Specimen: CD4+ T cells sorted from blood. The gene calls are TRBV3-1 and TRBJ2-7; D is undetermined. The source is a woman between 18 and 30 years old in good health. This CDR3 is CASSQRLDVGVYEQYF. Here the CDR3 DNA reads TGTGCCAGCAGCCAACGTTTGGATGTCGGCGTCTACGAGCAGTACTTC.